This T cell receptor (beta chain) was captured in a study of T cells in Graves' hyperthyroidism and ophthalmopathy. The CDR3 loop spans 14 amino acids. In germline, CDR1 is SGHTA, CDR2 FQGNSA. V was trimmed by 7 bases and J by 4 bases, leaving 16 bases between them. This clonotype was seen repeatedly, ten times or more. Its specificity is not known. Study conclusions and caveats: From stable hyperthyroidism, ophthalmopathy was separated by a 13 V-J model.

RNA transcripts yielded amplified TCR beta CDR3 regions. The HTBI primer set drove a first-round RT-PCR of the TCR CDR3. Using its own MiXCR run on the multiplex PCR reads, TCRdb lists one record per CDR3 protein. The data contain about 350,000 distinct CDR3 sequences, about 15% of them seen just once; the ten biggest clones take up under 30%. These patients, aged 18 to 65, had recently diagnosed hyperthyroidism lasting under 2 months. Sequenced sample: blood. The genes are TRBV7-2 and TRBJ2-5; D unclear. The TCR comes from a woman aged 25 to 39 with Graves' hyperthyroidism. The chain's CDR3 is CASKPSSIGETQYF. DNA for the CDR3: TGTGCCAGCAAGCCCTCTAGTATAGGAGAGACCCAGTACTTC.